These 17 T cell receptor beta chains originate from one sample sequenced in a study of blood T cells in healthy people across ages. For the second PCR, which ran for roughly 7 to 11 cycles, a sample-barcoded 5' primer and a J-beta primer mix were used. TCRdb reprocessed the 5' RACE reads with MiXCR, giving one entry per CDR3 protein. This sample has 270,000 or so distinct CDR3 sequences, with 27% found just once. The source material was blood. These receptors all come from a woman between 65 and 79 years old in good health.

This clonotype was observed a few times. The chain employs TRBV10-3 and TRBJ2-7; 9 bases match TRBD2. The CDR3 is 15 amino acids. The germline CDR1 and CDR2 sequences are ENHRY and SYGVKD. J lost 2 bases, V lost 0 bases, and 2 bases had no gene match. The CDR3 DNA reads TGTGCCATCAGTGAGTCGGCGGGAGGGACCTACGAGCAGTACTTC. Residues: CAISESAGGTYEQYF.

The gene calls are TRBV5-1 and TRBJ1-1; D perhaps matches TRBD1 (5 bases). The CDR3 extends over 14 amino acids. V was cut by 7 bases and J by 1 base, with 14 bases left in between. The V gene's germline CDR1 is SGHRS and CDR2 YFSETQ. The CDR3 protein is CASHQGLQNTEAFF. The CDR3 DNA is TGCGCCAGCCACCAGGGCCTTCAGAACACTGAAGCTTTCTTT.

The J gene is TRBJ2-3, the V gene TRBV4-2; 10 positions match TRBD2. CDR3 length: 17 residues. V was pared by 0 bases and J by 2 bases, with 5 bases of the junction left unmatched. Germline-derived CDR1 and CDR2 are LGHNA and YNFKEQ. CDR3 residues: CASSQELAGQSTDTQYF. Here the CDR3 DNA reads TGTGCCAGCAGCCAAGAACTAGCGGGACAATCCACAGATACGCAGTATTTT.

Points on this clonotype: A read error may account for a junction end that differs from germline. The rearrangement uses TRBV6-1 and TRBJ2-7; possible D gene TRBD2, 6 bases. CDR1 and CDR2 (germline): MNHNS, SASEGT. This CDR3 comprises 14 residues. CDR3 sequence (DNA): TGTGTCAGCGGGCTGGACGTTACCTCCTACGAGCAGTACTTC. It is translated as CVSGLDVTSYEQYF.

Only a few counts were recorded for this clonotype. The rearrangement joins TRBV6-6 to TRBJ1-5; tentative D call: TRBD1 (5 bases). The CDR3 has 13 residues. The V gene lost 10 bases and the J gene lost 5 bases, with 15 bases spanning the gap. Germline assignment: CDR1 MNHNY and CDR2 SVGAGI (reference sequence). The CDR3 loop reads CATQGPHDQPQHF. In nucleotides, the CDR3 is TGTGCCACCCAGGGTCCCCACGATCAGCCCCAGCATTTT.

As concerns this clonotype: A much larger clone is a single base away; this may be a read error. V usage is TRBV4-1 and J usage is TRBJ2-7; TRBD2 matches at 9 bases. Gene TRBJ2-5 matches the end of the DNA better, so the J call may be wrong. The germline V gene has CDR1 MGHRA and CDR2 YSYEKL. This CDR3 comprises 17 residues. The CDR3, as DNA: TGCGCCAGCGGCCAAGATGTTCTAGCGGGACGGTTCGAGACCCAGTACTTC. Residues: CASGQDVLAGRFETQYF.

This clonotype was observed a few times. The chain has TRBV2 and TRBJ1-5; no reliable D call. This CDR3 spans 13 amino acids. V lost 6 bases, J lost 4 bases, and 10 bases lay in between. Germline loops: CDR1 SNHLY, CDR2 FYNNEI. DNA of the CDR3: TGTGCCAGCAGCGGACGGACGAATCAGCCCCAGCATTTT. The encoded protein is CASSGRTNQPQHF. Full variable domain (outside the CDR3, taken from reference TRBV2 and TRBJ1-5): EPEVTQTPSHQVTQMGQEVILRCVPISNHLYFYWYRQILGQKVEFLVSFYNNEISEKSEIFDDQFSVERPDGSNFTLKIRSTKLEDSAMYFCASSGRTNQPQHFGDGTRLSIL.

The genes are TRBV2 and TRBJ1-1; TRBD1 matches at 9 bases. This CDR3 spans 17 amino acids. Looked up from germline, CDR1 is SNHLY and CDR2 is FYNNEI. V lost 6 bases and J lost 6; bases outside the gene matches: 17. The CDR3 coding sequence is TGTGCCAGCAGCAGAGGGACAGGGAGTCTCTTAAGGGCTGAAGCTTTCTTT. This encodes CASSRGTGSLLRAEAFF. Based on the CDR3 plus reference TRBV2 and TRBJ1-1, the full variable domain is EPEVTQTPSHQVTQMGQEVILRCVPISNHLYFYWYRQILGQKVEFLVSFYNNEISEKSEIFDDQFSVERPDGSNFTLKIRSTKLEDSAMYFCASSRGTGSLLRAEAFFGQGTRLTVV.

This clonotype has a handful of counts. Germline and junction disagree at one end, which may indicate a read error. V usage is TRBV7-8 and J usage is TRBJ2-3; TRBD2 aligns across 9 bases. Germline V gene lookup returns CDR1 SGHVS and CDR2 FQNEAQ. The CDR3 totals 12 residues. CDR3 residues: CASSLALAGRDF. The CDR3, as DNA: TGTGCCAGCAGCTTAGCACTAGCGGGCAGAGATTTT.

This clonotype was seen ten or more times. V is TRBV20-1 and J is TRBJ2-5; 8 bases line up with TRBD2. The J call is uncertain, as TRBJ2-1 better fits the DNA end. This CDR3 spans 16 amino acids. Germline V gives CDR1 DFQATT, CDR2 SNEGSKA (reference sequence). In DNA form, the CDR3 reads TGCAGTGCTCCTCTCCGTAGCGGGACCTTTACCTATGAGCAGTTCTTC. This encodes CSAPLRSGTFTYEQFF.

The chain recombines TRBV3-1 with TRBJ2-7; 9 positions agree with TRBD2. CDR3 size: 14 residues. The V segment lost 6 bases and the J segment 5 bases; nucleotides outside the gene matches: 8. Looked up from germline, CDR1 is LGHDT and CDR2 is YNNKEL (reference sequence). The CDR3 bases are TGTGCCAGCAGTCTAACCGGGACTAGCAACGAGCAGTACTTC. It yields the protein CASSLTGTSNEQYF.

The chain employs TRBV28 and TRBJ2-5; D not resolved. CDR3 size: 12 residues. V dropped 8 bases and J dropped 5 bases, with 12 bases sitting between them. The germline CDR1 and CDR2 sequences are MDHEN and SYDVKM. The CDR3 DNA is TGTGCCAGCCGACAAGCTCGGGAGACCCAGTACTTC. This gives the protein CASRQARETQYF.

V and J are TRBV4-1 and TRBJ2-1; D gene ambiguous. Germline CDR1 is MGHRA and CDR2 is YSYEKL. Trimming removed 0 bases at V and 1 base at J, with 13 bases between. This CDR3 contains 17 residues. The CDR3 reads CASSQDGVGKSYNEQFF. The CDR3 nucleotides read TGCGCCAGCAGCCAAGATGGGGTAGGGAAGTCCTACAATGAGCAGTTCTTC.

The chain uses TRBV28 and TRBJ2-4, with 9 bases lining up with TRBD2. Germline trimming cut 3 bases from V and 4 bases from J; bases unmatched to any gene: 4. CDR3 length equals 15 residues. In germline, CDR1 is MDHEN, CDR2 SYDVKM. The chain's CDR3 is CASSFSGSKKNIQYF. The CDR3 DNA sequence: TGTGCCAGCAGTTTTAGCGGGAGTAAAAAAAACATTCAGTACTTC.

This clonotype showed up just a few times. This sequence joins TRBV25-1 and TRBJ2-2; D unclear. The CDR3 covers 15 residues. Trimming took off 2 bases at V and 10 bases at J, with 17 bases between the two ends. CDR1 is MGHDK, CDR2 SYGVNS, per germline. CDR3 loop: CASSEVDGRFLELFF. The CDR3 DNA follows: TGTGCCAGCAGTGAAGTAGATGGACGGTTCTTGGAGCTGTTTTTT.

This clonotype was picked up a small number of times. The chain employs TRBV7-9 and TRBJ1-2; 7 bases align to TRBD1. The germline CDR1 and CDR2 sequences are SEHNR and FQNEAQ (reference sequence). The CDR3 contains 14 residues. The V gene end was trimmed by 4 bases and the J gene end by 8 bases; junction bases not matched to a gene: 10. The CDR3 is CASSSYRQGEGYTF. The DNA for the CDR3 is TGTGCCAGCAGCTCCTACCGACAGGGAGAGGGCTACACCTTC.

This clonotype has only a few counts. The chain links TRBV7-2 to TRBJ2-1, with TRBD2 identical over 10 bases. Germline-derived CDR1 and CDR2 are SGHTA and FQGNSA. The CDR3 length is 15 residues. Losses at the gene ends were 6 bases for V and 8 bases for J; bases not matched to a gene: 10. The CDR3, as DNA: TGTGCCAGCAGTAGACTAGCGGGCCTAGGATATGAGCAGTTCTTC. Protein sequence: CASSRLAGLGYEQFF.